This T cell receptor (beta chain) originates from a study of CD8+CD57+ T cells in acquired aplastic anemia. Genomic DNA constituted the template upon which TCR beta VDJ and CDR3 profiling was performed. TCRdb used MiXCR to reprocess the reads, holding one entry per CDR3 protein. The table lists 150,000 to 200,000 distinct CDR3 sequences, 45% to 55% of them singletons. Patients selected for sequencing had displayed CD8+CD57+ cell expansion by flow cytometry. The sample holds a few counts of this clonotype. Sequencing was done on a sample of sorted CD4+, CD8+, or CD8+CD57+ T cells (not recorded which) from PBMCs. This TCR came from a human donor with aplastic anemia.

The CDR3 region is CASSPRPEYQETQYF. The CDR3 DNA sequence: TGTGCCAGCTCACCGCGCCCGGAGTACCAAGAGACCCAGTACTTC. This chain joins TRBV18 and TRBJ2-5; D gene ambiguous. The CDR3 consists of 15 residues. The germline gives CDR1 KGHSH, CDR2 LQKENI. V was shortened by 3 bases and J by 0 bases, with 11 bases between the two germline ends. The whole variable domain, filled in from reference TRBV18 and TRBJ2-5, reads NAGVMQNPRHLVRRRGQEARLRCSPMKGHSHVYWYRQLPEEGLKFMVYLQKENIIDESGMPKERFSAEFPKEGPSILRIQQVVRGDSAAYFCASSPRPEYQETQYFGPGTRLLVL.